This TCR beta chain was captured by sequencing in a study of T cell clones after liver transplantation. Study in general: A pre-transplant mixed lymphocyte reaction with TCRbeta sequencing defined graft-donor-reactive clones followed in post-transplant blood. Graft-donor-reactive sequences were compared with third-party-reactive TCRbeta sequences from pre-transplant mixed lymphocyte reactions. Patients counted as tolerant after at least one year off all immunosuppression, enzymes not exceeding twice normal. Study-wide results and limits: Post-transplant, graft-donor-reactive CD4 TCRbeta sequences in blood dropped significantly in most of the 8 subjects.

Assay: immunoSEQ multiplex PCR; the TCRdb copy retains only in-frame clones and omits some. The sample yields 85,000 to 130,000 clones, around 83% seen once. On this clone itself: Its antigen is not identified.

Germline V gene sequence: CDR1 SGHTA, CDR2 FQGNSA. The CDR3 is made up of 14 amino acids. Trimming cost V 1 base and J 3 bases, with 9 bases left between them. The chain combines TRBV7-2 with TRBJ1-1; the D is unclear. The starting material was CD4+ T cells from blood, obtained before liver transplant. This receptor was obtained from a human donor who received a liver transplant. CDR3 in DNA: TGTGCCAGCAGCTTAGAGATAAGGTACACTGAAGCTTTCTTT. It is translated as CASSLEIRYTEAFF. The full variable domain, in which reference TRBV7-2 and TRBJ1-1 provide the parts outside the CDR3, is GAGVSQSPSNKVTEKGKDVELRCDPISGHTALYWYRQSLGQGLEFLIYFQGNSAPDKSGLPSDRFSAERTGGSVSTLTIQRTQQEDSAVYLCASSLEIRYTEAFFGQGTRLTVV.